The clone carrying this T cell receptor beta chain was counted only a few times. TCRdb re-analysed the RACE reads in MiXCR, keeping a single row per CDR3 protein. The table lists a few hundred thousand distinct CDR3 sequences, roughly 6.3% of them singletons. This CDR3 spans 9 amino acids. The germline CDR1 and CDR2 sequences are SQVTM and ANQGSEA. The entry originates in a study of human T cells and chemical hapten exposure. Time point specified: patch test 2, 6 weeks after DPC sensitization. This sample's treatment: therapeutic diphenylcyclopropenone sensitization with weekly scalp DPC. The sequence was obtained from a woman between 18 and 29 years old with alopecia areata. Some clones in this sample may be carry-over from other donors' samples. This rearrangement joins TRBV29-1 to TRBJ1-3, with D uncertain. The specimen was whole blood, collected in connection with sensitization to the hapten diphenylcyclopropenone (DPC). CDR3: CPLRGTIYF. The DNA for the CDR3 is TGCCCACTACGGGGCACCATATATTTT.